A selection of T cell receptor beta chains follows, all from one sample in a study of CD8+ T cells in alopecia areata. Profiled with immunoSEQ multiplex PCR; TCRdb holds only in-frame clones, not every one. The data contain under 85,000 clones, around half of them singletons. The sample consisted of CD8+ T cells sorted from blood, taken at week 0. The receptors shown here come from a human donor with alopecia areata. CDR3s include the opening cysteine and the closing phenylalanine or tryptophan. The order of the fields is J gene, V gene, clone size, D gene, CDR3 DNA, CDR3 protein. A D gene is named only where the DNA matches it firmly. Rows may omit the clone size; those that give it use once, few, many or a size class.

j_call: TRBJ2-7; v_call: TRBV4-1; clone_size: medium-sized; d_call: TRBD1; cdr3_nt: TGCGCCAGCAGCCATTTGGACAGGGCTCACTACGAGCAGTACTTC; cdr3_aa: CASSHLDRAHYEQYF
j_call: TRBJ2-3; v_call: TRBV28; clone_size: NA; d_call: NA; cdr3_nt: TGTGCCAGCAGTCTATACAGGCAGAGCACAGATACGCAGTATTTT; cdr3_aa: CASSLYRQSTDTQYF
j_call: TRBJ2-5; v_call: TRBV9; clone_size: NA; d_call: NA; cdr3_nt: TGTGCCAGCAGCTACGTTTCAGAGACCCAGTACTTC; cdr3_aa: CASSYVSETQYF
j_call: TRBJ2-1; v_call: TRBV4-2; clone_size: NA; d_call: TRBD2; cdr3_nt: TGTGCCAGCAGCCCCGCGGGAACTAGCGGGAAGGGTTATGAGCAGTTCTTC; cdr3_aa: CASSPAGTSGKGYEQFF
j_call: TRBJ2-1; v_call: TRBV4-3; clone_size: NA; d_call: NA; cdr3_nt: TGCGCCAGCAGCCAATCCTACTACAATGAGCAGTTCTTC; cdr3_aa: CASSQSYYNEQFF
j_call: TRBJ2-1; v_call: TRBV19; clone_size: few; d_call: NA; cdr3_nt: TGTGCCAGTAGTATAGGAGCGGGTTTGAATGAGCAGTTCTTC; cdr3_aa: CASSIGAGLNEQFF
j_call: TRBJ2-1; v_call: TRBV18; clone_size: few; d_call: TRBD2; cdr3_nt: TGTGCCAGCTCACGTATAGCGGGTGACTACAATGAGCAGTTCTTC; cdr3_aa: CASSRIAGDYNEQFF
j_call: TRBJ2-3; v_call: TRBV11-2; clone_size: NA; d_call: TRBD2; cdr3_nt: TGTGCCAGCAGCTTAATGTCTAGCGGGTACATCACAGATACGCAGTATTTT; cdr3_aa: CASSLMSSGYITDTQYF
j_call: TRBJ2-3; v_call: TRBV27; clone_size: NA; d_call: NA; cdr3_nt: TGTGCCAGCAGTTTAATAGCCGGAAGCACAGATACGCAGTATTTT; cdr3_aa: CASSLIAGSTDTQYF
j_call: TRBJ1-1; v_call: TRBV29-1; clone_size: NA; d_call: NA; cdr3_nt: TGCAGCGTTGCTGGGGGTTTTAAGCCTGAAGCTTTCTTT; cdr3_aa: CSVAGGFKPEAFF
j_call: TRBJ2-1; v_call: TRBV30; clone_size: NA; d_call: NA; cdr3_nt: TGTGCCTGGAGTGATGGGGCGGGCAATGAGCAGTTCTTC; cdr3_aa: CAWSDGAGNEQFF
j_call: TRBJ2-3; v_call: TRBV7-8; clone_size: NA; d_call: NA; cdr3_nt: TGTGCCAGCAGCTTATACCAGGTGGCAGATACGCAGTATTTT; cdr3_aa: CASSLYQVADTQYF
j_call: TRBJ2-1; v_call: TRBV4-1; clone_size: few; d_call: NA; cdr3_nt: TGCGCCAGCAGCCAAGTTTCTTATGAGCAGTTCTTC; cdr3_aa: CASSQVSYEQFF
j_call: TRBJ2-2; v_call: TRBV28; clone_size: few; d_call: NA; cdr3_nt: TGTGCCACCCAGTCAGGGTGGCGGGAGCTGTTTTTT; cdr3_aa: CATQSGWRELFF
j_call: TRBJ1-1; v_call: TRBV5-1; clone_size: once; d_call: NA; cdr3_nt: TGCGCCAGCAGCTCCCCGGAGGGCCTTGAAGCTTTCTTT; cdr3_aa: CASSSPEGLEAFF
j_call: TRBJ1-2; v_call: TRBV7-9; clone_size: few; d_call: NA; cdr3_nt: TGTGCCAGCAGCTTAGGGGTGATCAACTATGGCTACACCTTC; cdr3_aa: CASSLGVINYGYTF
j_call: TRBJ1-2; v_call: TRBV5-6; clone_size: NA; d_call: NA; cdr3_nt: TGTGCCAGCAGCAGGGACCCTAGAGGCTACACCTTC; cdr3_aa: CASSRDPRGYTF